These 19 T cell receptor beta chains originate from one sample sequenced in a study of cytomegalovirus exposure and HLA in healthy donors. PCR amplification relied on 60 Vbeta primers (plus 13 Jbeta primers). The method was immunoSEQ multiplex PCR; TCRdb's version includes in-frame clones alone and lacks a portion of them. The data show about 120,000 clones, with around 10% seen just once and approximately 3% held by the top ten. Sequences were obtained from PBMCs. These receptors were taken from a man aged 30 to 39 in good health and CMV-seronegative.

This clone appeared a few times. The chain recombines TRBV7-2 with TRBJ1-5; 10 bases map to TRBD1. V was clipped by 5 bases and J by 7 bases; unmatched bases: 11. Germline CDR1 reads SGHTA; CDR2 reads FQGNSA. CDR3 size: 16 residues. DNA of the CDR3: TGTGCCAGCAGCCCTACCGGGACAGGGGCAGGACAGCCCCAGCATTTT. Translation gives CASSPTGTGAGQPQHF.

This clone was counted between two and nine times. The chain has TRBV4-2 and TRBJ2-7; 8 positions match TRBD1. V trimming: 4 bases; J trimming: 3 bases; junction bases outside the gene matches: 11. CDR3 length equals 16 residues. CDR1 and CDR2 from the germline V gene are LGHNA and YNFKEQ. The CDR3 nucleotides are TGTGCCAGCAGCCCCCAGGGGGCCTCAAGTGGCTACGAGCAGTACTTC. Its translation is CASSPQGASSGYEQYF.

The genes are TRBV5-6 and TRBJ2-7, with 8 bases lining up with TRBD1. From germline, CDR1 is SGHDT and CDR2 YYEEEE. This CDR3 is 15 amino acids long. J lost 2 bases, V lost 5 bases, and 9 bases had no gene match. The DNA of the CDR3 is TGTGCCAGCAGGAACACAGGGGGATTAACCTACGAGCAGTACTTC. It encodes CASRNTGGLTYEQYF.

This rearrangement joins TRBV13 to TRBJ1-2; D unclear. This CDR3 comprises 13 residues. Germline CDR1 and CDR2: PRHDT and FYEKMQ (reference sequence). Trimming removed 5 bases from V and 4 bases from J, with 11 bases in between. The CDR3 is CASSPGGSYGYTF. The CDR3 coding sequence is TGTGCCAGCAGCCCCGGAGGTTCCTATGGCTACACCTTC.

The V and J genes are TRBV5-5 and TRBJ1-1; possibly TRBD1 for D (5 bases). The germline V gene has CDR1 SGHKS and CDR2 YYEKEE (reference sequence). This CDR3 has 12 amino acids. V dropped 0 bases and J dropped 10 bases, with 10 bases sitting between them. The CDR3 sequence: CASSLGQTAAFF. The CDR3, as DNA: TGTGCCAGCAGCTTGGGACAGACCGCAGCTTTCTTT.

This chain joins TRBV5-5 and TRBJ1-1; D is perhaps TRBD1 (6 bases). The germline V and J ends were trimmed by 4 bases and 1 base, with 11 bases remaining between them. The CDR3 totals 14 residues. Germline CDR1 reads SGHKS; CDR2 reads YYEKEE (reference sequence). CDR3 in amino acids: CASSRGQQNTEAFF. In nucleotides, the CDR3 is TGTGCCAGCAGCCGGGGACAACAGAACACTGAAGCTTTCTTT.

The chain couples TRBV18 to TRBJ2-1; TRBD2 agrees at 10 bases. The CDR3 runs to 15 residues. CDR1 and CDR2 (germline): KGHSH, LQKENI. With V trimmed by 3 bases and J by 6 bases, 5 bases remained unmatched. The DNA for the CDR3 is TGTGCCAGCTCACCTCAGCGGGAGGGGGGCAATGAGCAGTTCTTC. This encodes CASSPQREGGNEQFF.

This clone was counted between two and nine times. CDR3 sequence reads: CASSIRTDSNQPQHF. In DNA, the CDR3 is TGTGCCAGTAGTATCAGGACAGATAGCAATCAGCCCCAGCATTTT. The V call is TRBV19, the J call TRBJ1-5; maybe TRBD1 (6 bases). The CDR3 spans 15 residues. Germline V gene lookup returns CDR1 LNHDA and CDR2 SQIVND (reference sequence). Trimming shortened V by 3 bases and J by 0 bases, and 9 bases separated the two germline ends.

The V gene is TRBV5-6, the J gene TRBJ2-7, with 8 bases matching TRBD1. This CDR3 spans 13 amino acids. Losses at the gene ends were 4 bases for V and 3 bases for J; bases not matched to a gene: 3. Germline V lookup: CDR1 SGHDT, CDR2 YYEEEE. CDR3: CASSGQGFYEQYF. The CDR3 nucleotides read TGTGCCAGCAGCGGACAGGGCTTCTACGAGCAGTACTTC.

The table lists this clone with a few counts. The chain employs TRBV19 and TRBJ2-1; weak D call: TRBD1 (6 bases). This CDR3 has 15 residues. With 6 bases removed from V and 4 bases from J, the gap between germline ends came to 16 bases. Germline V lookup: CDR1 LNHDA, CDR2 SQIVND (reference sequence). CDR3 sequence reads: CASRPDSNLYNEQFF. The CDR3 DNA sequence: TGTGCCAGTAGACCGGACAGCAACTTATACAATGAGCAGTTCTTC. Together with reference TRBV19 and TRBJ2-1, the CDR3 gives the full variable domain: DGGITQSPKYLFRKEGQNVTLSCEQNLNHDAMYWYRQDPGQGLRLIYYSQIVNDFQKGDIAEGYSVSREKKESFPLTVTSAQKNPTAFYLCASRPDSNLYNEQFFGPGTRLTVL.

This clone was seen only a few times. The rearrangement joins TRBV5-1 to TRBJ2-3; possibly TRBD2 for D (6 bases). Germline CDR1 and CDR2: SGHRS and YFSETQ. The V gene lost 4 bases and the J gene lost 1 base, with 13 bases spanning the gap. The CDR3 runs to 15 residues. CDR3 DNA sequence: TGCGCCAGCAGCCCTACGGGGGTGGGCACAGATACGCAGTATTTT. It translates to CASSPTGVGTDTQYF.

The chain combines TRBV6-1 with TRBJ2-1; tentative D call: TRBD1 (5 bases). Germline V gene data show CDR1 as MNHNS and CDR2 as SASEGT. V gave up 1 base and J gave up 0 bases, with 13 bases separating them. CDR3 length: 17 amino acids. CDR3 in amino acids: CASSEGHWTTSYNEQFF. CDR3 nucleotides: TGTGCCAGCAGTGAAGGACACTGGACAACCTCCTACAATGAGCAGTTCTTC.

This clone was counted only a few times. The V and J genes are TRBV10-2 and TRBJ2-1; possibly TRBD1 for D (6 bases). The V end lost 8 bases, the J end lost 5 bases, and 13 bases lay between the germline ends. The CDR3 totals 13 residues. CDR1 WSHSY and CDR2 SAAADI come from the germline V gene. CDR3 loop: CASRQDSNNEQFF. CDR3 bases: TGCGCCAGCCGGCAGGACAGCAACAATGAGCAGTTCTTC.

This clone was seen only a few times. The chain carries TRBV7-8 and TRBJ2-1, with TRBD2 identical over 12 bases. Germline V CDR1 and CDR2: SGHVS, FQNEAQ. The CDR3 has 17 residues. Losses at the gene ends were 8 bases for V and 0 bases for J; bases not matched to a gene: 8. The CDR3 DNA reads TGTGCCAGCGGCGGACTAGCGGGGCTTTCCTCCTACAATGAGCAGTTCTTC. It specifies CASGGLAGLSSYNEQFF.

The chain links TRBV30 to TRBJ1-5; D remains unclear. V lost 4 bases to trimming and J lost 2 bases, with 6 bases between them. The length of the CDR3 is 12 residues. CDR1 and CDR2 (germline): GTSNPN, SVGIG (reference sequence). As DNA, the CDR3 is TGTGCCTGGAACGAGGGCAATCAGCCCCAGCATTTT. Its translation is CAWNEGNQPQHF.

The chain carries TRBV2 and TRBJ2-1; TRBD2 matches 8 bases. J gave up 0 bases and V 7 bases, and 2 bases lay outside the gene matches. This CDR3 is 14 amino acids long. Germline V gene lookup returns CDR1 SNHLY and CDR2 FYNNEI. The CDR3 DNA reads as TGTGCCAGCAAGACTAGCGCCTCCTACAATGAGCAGTTCTTC. It specifies CASKTSASYNEQFF.

This clone was seen more than once but under ten times. CDR3 protein: CASSVFAGGVGNTIYF. The CDR3 coding sequence is TGTGCCAGCAGCGTTTTTGCAGGGGGCGTTGGAAACACCATATATTTT. The chain joins TRBV9 to TRBJ1-3, with TRBD1 identical over 8 bases. This CDR3 spans 16 amino acids. Per germline, CDR1 SGDLS and CDR2 YYNGEE. The ends lost 2 bases at V and 3 bases at J; junction bases unmatched: 7.

This clone was seen a handful of times. DNA of the CDR3: TGCGCCAGCAGCCCCGAGGCGCGCACCCAACTAGCCAAAAACATTCAGTACTTC. It is translated as CASSPEARTQLAKNIQYF. The chain combines TRBV5-1 with TRBJ2-4; D is unresolved. V was cut by 4 bases and J by 0 bases, with 20 bases left in between. The CDR3 has 18 residues. Germline-derived CDR1 and CDR2 are SGHRS and YFSETQ.

This chain connects TRBV5-1 to TRBJ2-2, with 7 bases that match TRBD1. The CDR3 sequence is 14 residues long. Germline V gives CDR1 SGHRS, CDR2 YFSETQ. V trimming: 8 bases; J trimming: 2 bases; junction bases outside the gene matches: 6. The CDR3 is CASTGVTNTGELFF. CDR3 sequence (DNA): TGCGCCAGTACAGGGGTGACTAACACCGGGGAGCTGTTTTTT.